The text below deals with one T cell receptor (beta chain). Original handling: It was from reference gene primer amplification that nucleated cell counts were estimated. Here immunoSEQ multiplex PCR was the method, and the copy in TCRdb shows in-frame clones only, minus some. V and J calls and clone size come straight from that table; D and trimming were deduced from the DNA. The repertoire has approximately 160,000 clones, roughly 84% of them found once; the top ten carry about 7%. Residents of 20 to 25 US areas, aged roughly 18 to 89 years, made up the participants. Recovered Cohort 3 donors showed two negative PCRs, clearance, or symptom resolution. The CDR3 runs to 14 residues. CDR1 and CDR2 (germline): SGHTA, FQGNSA. V was pared by 5 bases and J by 5 bases, with 14 bases between. The sample is drawn from a study of blood T cell repertoires in COVID-19.

The chain links TRBV7-2 to TRBJ2-3, with D uncertain. The sample comprised PBMCs or T cells enriched from blood (not recorded which). The receptor's source is a woman aged 45-59 years who had recovered from COVID-19. CDR3 nucleotide sequence: TGTGCCAGCAGCCTGCAAAACGGTTTAGATACGCAGTATTTT. It encodes CASSLQNGLDTQYF.